These 19 T cell receptor beta chains share one sample of origin, sequenced in a study of T cells after posttransplantation cyclophosphamide. Only in-frame clones appear in the TCRdb table, and some are missing; sequencing was by immunoSEQ multiplex PCR. The data hold roughly 12,000 clones, with roughly 95% observed a single time. The sample comprised naive CD8+ T cells sorted from PBMCs. These receptors were obtained from a man aged 25-40 years in good health and a related stem cell transplant donor.

This clone has a single count. The V call is TRBV5-6, the J call TRBJ2-7; D uncertain. The CDR3 runs to 13 residues. V lost 4 bases and J lost 4, with 12 bases in between. Looked up from germline, CDR1 is SGHDT and CDR2 is YYEEEE. CDR3 sequence reads: CASSLESSYEQYF. For the CDR3, the DNA is TGTGCCAGCAGCCTGGAATCGAGTTACGAGCAGTACTTC.

This chain joins TRBV19 and TRBJ1-1; D call uncertain. With 1 base removed from V and 6 bases from J, the gap between germline ends came to 12 bases. In germline, CDR1 is LNHDA, CDR2 SQIVND (reference sequence). This CDR3 region has 14 residues. CDR3 sequence reads: CASSIGAGGSEAFF. For the CDR3, the DNA is TGTGCCAGTAGTATAGGGGCAGGAGGGTCTGAAGCTTTCTTT. Filled out from reference TRBV19 and TRBJ1-1, the complete variable domain reads DGGITQSPKYLFRKEGQNVTLSCEQNLNHDAMYWYRQDPGQGLRLIYYSQIVNDFQKGDIAEGYSVSREKKESFPLTVTSAQKNPTAFYLCASSIGAGGSEAFFGQGTRLTVV.

This clone turned up a few times. V usage is TRBV10-3 and J usage is TRBJ2-7, with 8 positions matching TRBD1. The J segment lost 4 bases and the V segment lost 4 bases, leaving 12 bases of the junction unmatched. CDR3 length: 16 residues. Germline CDR1 reads ENHRY; CDR2 reads SYGVKD. This chain's CDR3 is CAISGNRGQESYEQYF. The DNA of the CDR3 is TGTGCCATCAGTGGCAATCGGGGACAGGAGTCTTACGAGCAGTACTTC.

The chain employs TRBV7-9 and TRBJ2-3; 14 nucleotides align to TRBD2. In germline, CDR1 is SEHNR, CDR2 FQNEAQ (reference sequence). This CDR3 contains 17 residues. Germline trimming cut 5 bases from V and 5 bases from J; bases unmatched to any gene: 9. The CDR3 spells CASSRRLAGGLEDTQYF. As DNA, the CDR3 is TGTGCCAGCAGCAGAAGACTAGCGGGGGGGCTGGAAGATACGCAGTATTTT.

This sequence joins TRBV11-2 and TRBJ2-1; 7 positions match TRBD2. Trimming cost V 1 base and J 2 bases; bases outside gene matches: 8. The germline CDR1 and CDR2 sequences are SGHAT and FQNNGV. CDR3 size: 17 residues. The CDR3: CASSLGDRRGAYNEQFF. CDR3 nucleotides: TGTGCCAGCAGCTTAGGAGATAGACGGGGGGCCTACAATGAGCAGTTCTTC.

The chain employs TRBV4-1 and TRBJ2-7, with unresolved D. The CDR3 covers 13 residues. Per the germline V gene, CDR1 is MGHRA and CDR2 is YSYEKL. V lost 0 bases and J 2 bases, leaving 5 bases between the germline ends. CDR3 region: CASSQDLTYEQYF. The CDR3 DNA reads TGCGCCAGCAGCCAAGATCTAACCTACGAGCAGTACTTC.

V is TRBV10-3 and J is TRBJ2-5; maybe TRBD2 (6 bases). CDR1 and CDR2 from the germline V gene are ENHRY and SYGVKD. The CDR3 length is 16 residues. Trimming took off 3 bases at V and 2 bases at J, with 16 bases between the two ends. The CDR3 coding sequence is TGTGCCATCAGTGACGCGCATACGGGGGATCAAGAGACCCAGTACTTC. Amino acid sequence: CAISDAHTGDQETQYF.

This chain links TRBV5-4 with TRBJ2-7; 9 nucleotides line up with TRBD1. The germline CDR1 and CDR2 sequences are SGHNT and YYREEE (reference sequence). The CDR3 consists of 15 residues. V lost 5 bases, J lost 3 bases, and 9 bases stayed unmatched. CDR3 amino acids: CASSSPGQGHYEQYF. The DNA for the CDR3 is TGTGCCAGCAGTTCTCCGGGACAGGGACACTACGAGCAGTACTTC.

This sequence joins TRBV4-1 and TRBJ1-1, with 7 nucleotides matching TRBD1. J gave up 3 bases and V 1 base, and 5 bases lay outside the gene matches. Per germline, CDR1 MGHRA and CDR2 YSYEKL. The CDR3 consists of 15 residues. DNA for the CDR3: TGCGCCAGCAGCCAAGTAAGGGGGCGCGACACTGAAGCTTTCTTT. Translating it yields CASSQVRGRDTEAFF.

The rearrangement uses TRBV7-9 and TRBJ1-1, with no clear D. V lost 7 bases to trimming and J lost 5 bases, with 14 bases between them. This CDR3 is built from 13 residues. CDR1 and CDR2 from the germline V gene are SEHNR and FQNEAQ (reference sequence). Written as DNA, the CDR3 is TGTGCCAGCACCCTAGAGGTGGCTACTGAAGCTTTCTTT. As protein: CASTLEVATEAFF.

The genes are TRBV28 and TRBJ2-7, with a possible D match to TRBD2 (7 bases). Germline-derived CDR1 and CDR2 are MDHEN and SYDVKM. The CDR3 has 13 residues. Between the trimmed V and J ends, which lost 8 bases and 1 base, there was a span of 12 bases. The CDR3 protein is CASGGGTSYEQYF. The CDR3 nucleotides read TGTGCCAGCGGCGGGGGCACATCCTACGAGCAGTACTTC. Variable domain in full (rest from reference TRBV28 and TRBJ2-7): DVKVTQSSRYLVKRTGEKVFLECVQDMDHENMFWYRQDPGLGLRLIYFSYDVKMKEKGDIPEGYSVSREKKERFSLILESASTNQTSMYLCASGGGTSYEQYFGPGTRLTVT.

V and J are TRBV5-4 and TRBJ2-7; 7 bases fit TRBD1. CDR1 and CDR2 (germline): SGHNT, YYREEE (reference sequence). The CDR3 runs to 14 residues. V lost 0 bases and J lost 4; bases outside the gene matches: 4. The CDR3 loop reads CASSLDGTEYEQYF. The DNA for the CDR3 is TGTGCCAGCAGCTTGGATGGGACAGAATACGAGCAGTACTTC. The variable domain in full, with the rest retrieved from reference TRBV5-4 and TRBJ2-7, is ETGVTQSPTHLIKTRGQQVTLRCSSQSGHNTVSWYQQALGQGPQFIFQYYREEENGRGNFPPRFSGLQFPNYSSELNVNALELDDSALYLCASSLDGTEYEQYFGPGTRLTVT.

This clone was detected only once. Written as DNA, the CDR3 is TGCGCCAGCAGCGAGGGAATCTCCTACAATGAGCAGTTCTTC. This translates into CASSEGISYNEQFF. The rearrangement links TRBV5-1 to TRBJ2-1; D is possibly TRBD2 (5 bases). The CDR3 loop spans 14 amino acids. Germline values: CDR1 SGHRS, CDR2 YFSETQ. V lost 4 bases and J lost 0, with 8 bases in between.

The chain combines TRBV29-1 with TRBJ1-2, with 7 bases aligning to TRBD1. From germline, CDR1 is SQVTM and CDR2 ANQGSEA. The junction had 6 bases not matched to a gene; V was cut back by 0 bases and J by 8 bases. The CDR3 contains 13 residues. CDR3 nucleotides: TGCAGCGTTGAAGAGATCGACAGGGTAGGCTACACCTTC. Protein sequence: CSVEEIDRVGYTF.

This clone was picked up one time. The chain combines TRBV7-9 with TRBJ2-5, with 8 nucleotides matching TRBD1. The J segment lost 5 bases and the V segment lost 5 bases, leaving 7 bases of the junction unmatched. Germline lookup yields CDR1 SEHNR and CDR2 FQNEAQ (reference sequence). The CDR3 spans 14 residues. The CDR3 nucleotides read TGTGCCAGCAGCAGACAGGGGAACGGGGAGACCCAGTACTTC. Encoded protein: CASSRQGNGETQYF.

V is TRBV11-2 and J is TRBJ2-3, with 12 bases lining up with TRBD1. Germline V gives CDR1 SGHAT, CDR2 FQNNGV. This CDR3 has 17 amino acids. After removal of 6 bases from V and 1 base from J, the junction contained 8 bases not matched to a gene. The CDR3, as DNA: TGTGCCAGCAGGCTCCGGGACAGGGGGCCGGGCACAGATACGCAGTATTTT. Its translation is CASRLRDRGPGTDTQYF.

The chain links TRBV5-1 to TRBJ2-7; a possible D gene is TRBD1 (6 bases). V lost 0 bases and J 1 base, leaving 14 bases between the germline ends. The CDR3 extends over 16 amino acids. Germline loops: CDR1 SGHRS, CDR2 YFSETQ. For the CDR3, the DNA is TGCGCCAGCAGCTTGGCCCAGGCAGGGGTTTCCTACGAGCAGTACTTC. Protein product: CASSLAQAGVSYEQYF.

The CDR3 spells CASSLFVGTSQETQYF. The CDR3, as DNA: TGTGCCAGCAGTTTATTCGTGGGGACAAGCCAAGAGACCCAGTACTTC. This chain joins TRBV27 and TRBJ2-5, with D perhaps matching TRBD1 (6 bases). V gave up 1 base and J gave up 1 base, with 13 bases separating them. The CDR3 loop spans 16 amino acids. In germline, CDR1 is MNHEY, CDR2 SMNVEV (reference sequence).

The rearrangement uses TRBV19 and TRBJ2-3, with 7 bases fitting TRBD1. The CDR3 consists of 18 residues. V was pared by 0 bases and J by 5 bases, with 14 bases of the junction left unmatched. From germline, CDR1 is LNHDA and CDR2 SQIVND (reference sequence). The CDR3 bases are TGTGCCAGTAGTATAGACCTCGGTGACAGGGAATTAGGAGATACGCAGTATTTT. Its protein product is CASSIDLGDRELGDTQYF.